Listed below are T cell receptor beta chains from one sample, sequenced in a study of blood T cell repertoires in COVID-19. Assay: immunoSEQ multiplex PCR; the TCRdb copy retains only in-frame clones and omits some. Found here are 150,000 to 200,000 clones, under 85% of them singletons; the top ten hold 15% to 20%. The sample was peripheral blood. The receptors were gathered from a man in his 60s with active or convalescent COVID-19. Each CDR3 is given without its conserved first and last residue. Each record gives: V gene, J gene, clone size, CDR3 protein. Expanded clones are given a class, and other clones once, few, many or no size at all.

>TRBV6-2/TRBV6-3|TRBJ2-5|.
ASSHPWGRAPEETQY
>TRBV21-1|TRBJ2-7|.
ASINGRAVHEQY
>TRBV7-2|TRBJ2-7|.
ASSLASGDYEQY
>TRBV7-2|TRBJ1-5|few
ASSIQGNPGQPQH
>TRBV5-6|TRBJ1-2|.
ASRLTGTGGNYGYT
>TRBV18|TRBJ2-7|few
ASSDDRDEQY
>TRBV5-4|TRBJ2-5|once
ASSQTTGAGETQY
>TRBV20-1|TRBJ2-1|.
SGEIYEQF
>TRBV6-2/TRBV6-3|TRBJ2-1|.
ASSYSRILQF
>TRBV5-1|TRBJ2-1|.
ASSGGPGLESNEQF
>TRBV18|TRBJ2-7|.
ASSPPGGGNEQY
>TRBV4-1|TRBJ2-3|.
ASQSGVGGGADTQY
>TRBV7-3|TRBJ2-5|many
ASSPTGAGQETQY
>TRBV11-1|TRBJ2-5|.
ASSPSGLAGETQY
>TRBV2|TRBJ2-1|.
ASVQRTVRF
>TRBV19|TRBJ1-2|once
ASRDPGSLFGYT
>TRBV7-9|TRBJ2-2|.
ASSLARETGELF
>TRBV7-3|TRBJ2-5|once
ASSFRSGVETQY
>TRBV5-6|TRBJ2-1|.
ASSGGLAGAGSYNEQF
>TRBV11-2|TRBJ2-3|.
ASSRGEGVITDTQY
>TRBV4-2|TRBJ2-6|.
ASSQVQGRKDPRSGANVLT
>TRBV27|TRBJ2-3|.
ASSPGAGVQDTQY
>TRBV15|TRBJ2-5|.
ATSRKGAFQETQY
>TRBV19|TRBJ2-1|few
ASSIGLAAEQF
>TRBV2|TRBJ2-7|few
ASSARLYEQY
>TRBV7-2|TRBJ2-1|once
ASSRTSVYNEQF
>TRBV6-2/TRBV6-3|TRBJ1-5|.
ASSYPQRAGLGNQPQH
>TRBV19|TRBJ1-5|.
ASRRTGEGSQH
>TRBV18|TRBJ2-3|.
ASSSSTSGSGTDTQY
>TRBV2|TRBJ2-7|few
ASTLPGWQGINEQY
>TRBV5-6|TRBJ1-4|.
ASSSSWAGGEKLF
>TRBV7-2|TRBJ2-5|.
ASSSGQGAVTQY
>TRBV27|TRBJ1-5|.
ASGPRGGGNQPQH
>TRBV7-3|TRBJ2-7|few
ASSFQGGSYEQY
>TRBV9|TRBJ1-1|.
ASSAQIGEDTEAF
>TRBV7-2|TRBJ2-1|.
ASSPWWQNNEQF
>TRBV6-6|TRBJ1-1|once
ASSYDGSNTEAF
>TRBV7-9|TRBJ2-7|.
ASSLDRADEQY
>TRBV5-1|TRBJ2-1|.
ASGRLAGNDEQF
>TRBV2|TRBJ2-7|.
ASSEGPGREQY
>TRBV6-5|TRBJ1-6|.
ASILGTANSPLH
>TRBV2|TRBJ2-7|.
ASSQTSGRVYEQY
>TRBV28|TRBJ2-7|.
ASSFPGGALYEQY
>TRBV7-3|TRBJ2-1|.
ASSPRGGQNVEQF
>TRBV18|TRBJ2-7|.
ASSLPGYEQY
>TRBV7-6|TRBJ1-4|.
ASTTPGTDNEKLF
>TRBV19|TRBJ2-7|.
ASNPRGGGEQY
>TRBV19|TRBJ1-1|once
ASSGRTGDTEAF
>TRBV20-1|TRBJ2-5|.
SARSGRTQY
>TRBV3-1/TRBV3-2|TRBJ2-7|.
ASSQVGQGPYEQY
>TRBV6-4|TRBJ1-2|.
ASSDVGRTGGYGYT
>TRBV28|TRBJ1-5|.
ASSQRSAYYSNQPQH
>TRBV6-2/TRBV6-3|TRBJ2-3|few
ASSYSDPGSQAKGATDTQY
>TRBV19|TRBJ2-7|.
ASRAETSGKYEQY
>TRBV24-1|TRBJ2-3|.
ATSFGTSSTDTQY
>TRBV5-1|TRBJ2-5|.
ASSRTGVGQETQY
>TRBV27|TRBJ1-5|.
ASSLSIIGWSNQPQH